The 25 T cell receptor beta chains below come from one sample, sequenced in a study of blood T cell repertoires in COVID-19. The protocol was immunoSEQ multiplex PCR, while the TCRdb copy is restricted to in-frame clones and leaves out a portion. Of approximately 25,000 clones listed, 80% to 85% are singletons. Input material: peripheral blood. These receptors originate from a woman aged 80 or over with acute or convalescent COVID-19.

The rearrangement uses TRBV30 and TRBJ1-1; 9 positions match TRBD1. The CDR3 extends over 13 amino acids. Per germline, CDR1 GTSNPN and CDR2 SVGIG (reference sequence). Trimming at V came to 2 bases and at J to 6 bases, leaving 4 bases not matched to a gene. This CDR3 is CAWSPRQGAEAFF. In nucleotides, the CDR3 is TGTGCCTGGAGTCCTCGACAGGGGGCTGAAGCTTTCTTT.

The rearrangement links TRBV19 to TRBJ1-1; D uncertain. Germline V gene data show CDR1 as LNHDA and CDR2 as SQIVND (reference sequence). The germline V and J ends were trimmed by 3 bases and 1 base, with 9 bases remaining between them. There are 14 residues in the CDR3. CDR3 in DNA: TGTGCCAGTAGTATCCCGGCAGGGAACACTGAAGCTTTCTTT. Translation: CASSIPAGNTEAFF.

This clone was recorded a few times. The rearrangement uses TRBV19 and TRBJ1-5, with D possibly TRBD1 on 6 matching bases. Germline CDR1 and CDR2: LNHDA and SQIVND (reference sequence). The CDR3 loop spans 14 amino acids. The V and J ends lost 5 bases and 1 base respectively, with 9 bases between them. The CDR3 nucleotides are TGTGCCAGTAGTCAGGGACAAAGCAATCAGCCCCAGCATTTT. Its protein is CASSQGQSNQPQHF.

This clone was counted only a few times. The chain uses TRBV19 and TRBJ2-1; TRBD1 matches 7 bases. With 2 bases clipped from V and 7 bases from J, the junction kept 5 bases outside the gene matches. Per germline, CDR1 LNHDA and CDR2 SQIVND (reference sequence). This CDR3 comprises 14 residues. The chain's CDR3 is CASSIQTGWNEQFF. The CDR3 region has the DNA TGTGCCAGTAGTATACAGACAGGGTGGAATGAGCAGTTCTTC.

This clone was seen just once. The DNA for the CDR3 is TGTGCCAGCCAGGGGTCAGGACAACAGCCCCAGCATTTT. Its translation: CASQGSGQQPQHF. V gene TRBV28 combines with J gene TRBJ1-5, with D possibly matching TRBD1 (6 bases). The germline V gene has CDR1 MDHEN and CDR2 SYDVKM. The V end was cut by 8 bases, the J end by 7 bases, with 15 bases between. This CDR3 has 13 amino acids.

The J gene is TRBJ2-7, the V gene TRBV27; TRBD1 matches at 9 bases. Germline-derived CDR1 and CDR2 are MNHEY and SMNVEV (reference sequence). This CDR3 comprises 15 residues. The V gene end was trimmed by 3 bases and the J gene end by 5 bases; junction bases not matched to a gene: 8. The CDR3 bases are TGTGCCAGCAGTTTTCCGGGACAGGGCGTCAACGAGCAGTACTTC. Encoded protein: CASSFPGQGVNEQYF.

V is TRBV10-1 and J is TRBJ1-1, with TRBD1 as a possible D gene (5 bases). V was clipped by 3 bases and J by 3 bases, with 11 bases between them. The CDR3 is 14 amino acids. Germline loops: CDR1 WNHNN, CDR2 SYGVQD (reference sequence). The DNA for the CDR3 is TGCGCCAGCAGTGACGGGGGAAAGGACACTGAAGCTTTCTTT. Translated, it gives CASSDGGKDTEAFF.

The chain is built from TRBV5-1 and TRBJ1-6; TRBD1 matches at 7 bases. Germline loops: CDR1 SGHRS, CDR2 YFSETQ. The J segment lost 14 bases and the V segment lost 4 bases, leaving 12 bases of the junction unmatched. The CDR3 loop spans 14 amino acids. Here the CDR3 DNA reads TGCGCCAGCAGCCTTGGACAGGACCTTTGGGCCCTCCACTTT. Protein sequence: CASSLGQDLWALHF.

This clone was observed a few times. This chain connects TRBV2 to TRBJ1-2; TRBD1 matches at 9 bases. The CDR3 totals 14 residues. V lost 5 bases, J lost 7 bases, and 8 bases stayed unmatched. Germline-derived CDR1 and CDR2 are SNHLY and FYNNEI. This CDR3 is CASSNKDRGGGYTF. The CDR3 nucleotides are TGTGCCAGCAGTAATAAAGACAGGGGGGGTGGCTACACCTTC.

The CDR3 protein is CASRPGQGYYGYTF. CDR3 DNA: TGTGCCAGCAGACCGGGACAGGGTTACTATGGCTACACCTTC. The chain links TRBV19 to TRBJ1-2, with 9 nucleotides matching TRBD1. The CDR3 runs 14 residues. CDR1 and CDR2 (germline): LNHDA, SQIVND (reference sequence). The J segment lost 3 bases and the V segment lost 9 bases, leaving 8 bases of the junction unmatched.

V usage is TRBV10-3 and J usage is TRBJ2-1; 9 bases match TRBD1. The CDR3 consists of 16 residues. Looked up from germline, CDR1 is ENHRY and CDR2 is SYGVKD. The trim removed 3 bases at V and 6 bases at J, leaving 9 bases unmatched. The CDR3 region is CAISDSGTGSANEQFF. The DNA for the CDR3 is TGTGCCATCAGTGATTCCGGGACAGGGTCGGCCAATGAGCAGTTCTTC.

This chain joins TRBV2 and TRBJ2-5, with TRBD2 matching 12 bases. This CDR3 region has 14 residues. The V segment lost 7 bases and the J segment 7 bases; nucleotides outside the gene matches: 7. The germline V gene has CDR1 SNHLY and CDR2 FYNNEI. DNA of the CDR3: TGTGCCAGCACTGGACTAGCGGGGTCCGGGACCCAGTACTTC. It codes for CASTGLAGSGTQYF.

V is TRBV30 and J is TRBJ2-2; TRBD2 matches at 11 bases. From germline, CDR1 is GTSNPN and CDR2 SVGIG (reference sequence). Losses at the gene ends were 1 base for V and 0 bases for J; bases not matched to a gene: 7. The CDR3 length is 18 residues. CDR3 loop: CAWSAGLAGGSNTGELFF. The CDR3 region has the DNA TGTGCCTGGAGTGCCGGGCTAGCGGGGGGCTCGAACACCGGGGAGCTGTTTTTT.

The genes are TRBV4-2 and TRBJ2-7; maybe TRBD2 (7 bases). The CDR3 is 17 amino acids. Germline values: CDR1 LGHNA, CDR2 YNFKEQ. V dropped 2 bases and J dropped 3 bases, with 20 bases sitting between them. CDR3 amino acids: CASSQKGGGASGYEQYF. CDR3 in DNA: TGTGCCAGCAGCCAAAAAGGGGGTGGGGCTAGCGGCTACGAGCAGTACTTC.

This clone was counted many times. The chain joins TRBV20-1 to TRBJ1-1; unclear D gene. Trimming took off 5 bases at V and 4 bases at J, with 8 bases between the two ends. The CDR3 contains 11 residues. CDR1 is DFQATT, CDR2 SNEGSKA, per germline (reference sequence). The CDR3 bases are TGCAGTGCTCGGCAGGTCACTGAAGCTTTCTTT. This translates into CSARQVTEAFF.

This clone showed up just a few times. The chain employs TRBV27 and TRBJ2-7; 8 nucleotides line up with TRBD1. Germline CDR1 and CDR2: MNHEY and SMNVEV (reference sequence). The CDR3 totals 16 residues. V lost 2 bases to trimming and J lost 0 bases; unmatched junction nucleotides: 6. The CDR3 DNA follows: TGTGCCAGCAGTTTAAAAGGGACAGGCAGCTCCTACGAGCAGTACTTC. Translating gives CASSLKGTGSSYEQYF.

The rearrangement links TRBV5-1 to TRBJ2-3, with 7 bases matching TRBD1. In germline, CDR1 is SGHRS, CDR2 YFSETQ. V gave up 3 bases and J gave up 0 bases; unmatched junction bases: 7. There are 16 residues in the CDR3. The CDR3 here is CASSYTGDHSTDTQYF. Here the CDR3 DNA reads TGCGCCAGCAGCTACACAGGGGACCACAGCACAGATACGCAGTATTTT.

V is TRBV3-1 (or the pseudogene TRBV3-2) and J is TRBJ2-5; no clear D gene. CDR1 is LGHDT and CDR2 is YNNKEL in the germline V gene (reference sequence). This CDR3 is built from 13 residues. V was trimmed by 1 base and J by 4 bases, leaving 7 bases between them. CDR3 sequence: CASSQVDGETQYF. DNA of the CDR3: TGTGCCAGCAGCCAAGTAGATGGAGAGACCCAGTACTTC.

The rearrangement joins TRBV9 to TRBJ1-1, with a tentative D call TRBD1 (5 bases). The CDR3 runs to 14 residues. Germline V gene lookup returns CDR1 SGDLS and CDR2 YYNGEE. With 6 bases removed from V and 0 bases from J, the gap between germline ends came to 12 bases. CDR3 nucleotides: TGTGCCAGCAACCACGGAGGGGTGAACACTGAAGCTTTCTTT. The encoded protein is CASNHGGVNTEAFF.

The rearrangement joins TRBV7-9 to TRBJ2-7; unclear D gene. This CDR3 is built from 12 residues. CDR1 SEHNR and CDR2 FQNEAQ come from the germline V gene (reference sequence). Between the trimmed V and J ends, which lost 5 bases and 2 bases, there was a span of 7 bases. The CDR3 sequence: CASSPGAYEQYF. The CDR3, as DNA: TGTGCCAGCAGCCCCGGTGCCTACGAGCAGTACTTC.

The chain links TRBV4-1 to TRBJ1-1; weak D call: TRBD1 (6 bases). The CDR3 consists of 17 residues. V gave up 0 bases and J gave up 5 bases, with 19 bases separating them. CDR1 MGHRA and CDR2 YSYEKL come from the germline V gene. The CDR3 DNA sequence: TGCGCCAGCAGCCAAGATACGGCAGGGGCGCCGAATACTGAAGCTTTCTTT. This sequence encodes CASSQDTAGAPNTEAFF.

The genes are TRBV9 and TRBJ2-1, with a weak D call TRBD2 (6 bases). V lost 0 bases and J lost 0, with 13 bases in between. CDR3 length equals 17 residues. Germline V gene lookup returns CDR1 SGDLS and CDR2 YYNGEE. The CDR3 spells CASSVGGTGSSYNEQFF. CDR3 sequence (DNA): TGTGCCAGCAGCGTAGGGGGAACCGGGAGCTCCTACAATGAGCAGTTCTTC.

The J gene is TRBJ2-7, the V gene TRBV13; TRBD2 is a possible D gene (7 bases). Germline V CDR1 and CDR2: PRHDT, FYEKMQ (reference sequence). The CDR3 covers 14 residues. Deletions cut 7 bases from V and 7 bases from J, with 20 bases between. The DNA of the CDR3 is TGTGCCAGCACGTCCCGGACAGCGGGGTGGGAGCAGTACTTC. It is translated as CASTSRTAGWEQYF. The full variable domain, rest sourced from reference TRBV13 and TRBJ2-7, is AAGVIQSPRHLIKEKRETATLKCYPIPRHDTVYWYQQGPGQDPQFLISFYEKMQSDKGSIPDRFSAQQFSDYHSELNMSSLELGDSALYFCASTSRTAGWEQYFGPGTRLTVT.

V and J are TRBV7-9 and TRBJ2-5, with a weak D call TRBD1 (6 bases). The V gene's germline CDR1 is SEHNR and CDR2 FQNEAQ (reference sequence). The CDR3 spans 16 residues. Trimming left V 1 base short and J 5 bases short, with 17 bases between. This CDR3 is CASSLGARGVEETQYF. The DNA of the CDR3 is TGTGCCAGCAGCTTAGGGGCCAGGGGAGTAGAGGAGACCCAGTACTTC. Combining the CDR3 with reference TRBV7-9 and TRBJ2-5 gives the whole variable domain DTGVSQNPRHKITKRGQNVTFRCDPISEHNRLYWYRQTLGQGPEFLTYFQNEAQLEKSRLLSDRFSAERPKGSFSTLEIQRTEQGDSAMYLCASSLGARGVEETQYFGPGTRLLVL.

The chain combines TRBV3-1 (or the pseudogene TRBV3-2) with TRBJ1-4, with D unclear. In germline, CDR1 is LGHDT, CDR2 YNNKEL (reference sequence). The CDR3 is 15 amino acids. Between the trimmed V and J ends, which lost 4 bases and 0 bases, there was a span of 9 bases. The CDR3 here is CASSPTLSTNEKLFF. CDR3 sequence (DNA): TGTGCCAGCAGCCCGACACTGTCAACTAATGAAAAACTGTTTTTT.